This T cell receptor beta chain was observed in a study of identical twins. This clonotype was counted a single time. Antigen unknown. CDR3 size: 15 residues. V lost 6 bases, J lost 3 bases, and 15 bases lay in between. Findings of the study overall: Beta clonotypes that were abundant in cord blood contained fewer insertions, a pattern absent from memory repertoires.

TCRdb reprocessed the 5' RACE reads via MiXCR and lists one record per CDR3 protein. The table includes roughly 480,000 distinct CDR3 sequences, 24% detected once. A further study also used this sample, focusing on T cells expressing NK-cell markers. From that second work: One of eight sequenced donors was HCMV-seronegative; the other seven were seropositive. Restricting sorting to alpha-beta TCR T cells was achieved in several experiments by an anti-gamma-delta TCR antibody. These clonotypes additionally ranked first within the CD3+CD56-NKG2C+ fraction of several donors.

The chain is built from TRBV12-3 or TRBV12-4 and TRBJ2-4; D is possibly TRBD2 (5 bases). The origin of this receptor is a woman in her late teens or twenties in good health. The sample was CD4+ T cells sorted from blood. The DNA of the CDR3 is TGTGCCAGCAGGGCGGGTGGGATAGTCAAAAACATTCAGTACTTC. Translating it yields CASRAGGIVKNIQYF.